This T cell receptor (beta chain) was identified during a study of T cell repertoires in cytomegalovirus infection. Study in general: Indications came from public TCR beta signatures; they pointed to CMV infection and to a matching HLA type.

TCRdb passed the reads through MiXCR, listing each CDR3 protein once. The sample has about 260,000 distinct CDR3 sequences, about an eighth seen once; the top ten hold roughly 8.9%. The CDR3 runs to 15 residues. Trimming pared 5 bases from V and 0 bases from J, leaving 11 bases between. The sample taken for sequencing was PBMCs. The receptor was isolated from a human donor in good health (CMV status not recorded). Some clones in this sample may be carry-over from other donors' samples. The chain has TRBV12-3 or TRBV12-4 and TRBJ2-1; D is unresolved. The CDR3 nucleotides read TGTGCCAGCAGTGCCCGCTGGAGCTCCTACAATGAGCAGTTCTTC. Translating it yields CASSARWSSYNEQFF.